One and the same sample provided the 8 T cell receptor beta chains below, sequenced in a study of T cell responses to AZD1222 COVID-19 vaccine. Sequencing was performed with immunoSEQ multiplex PCR; in TCRdb, only in-frame clones are kept and a portion is missing. The sample has 90,000 to 130,000 clones, 87% seen once. The sequences come from peripheral blood, collected on day 0 of AZD1222 vaccination. These receptors were collected from an adult in good health.

The V gene is TRBV27, the J gene TRBJ2-2; 10 nucleotides line up with TRBD1. The CDR3 runs to 16 residues. V shed 9 bases and J 1 base; nucleotides not matched to a gene: 8. CDR1 is MNHEY and CDR2 is SMNVEV in the germline V gene (reference sequence). Here the CDR3 reads CASTAWTGGNTGELFF. CDR3 nucleotide sequence: TGTGCCAGTACCGCCTGGACAGGGGGGAACACCGGGGAGCTGTTTTTT.

V is TRBV10-3 and J is TRBJ1-2; a possible D gene is TRBD1 (6 bases). Germline-derived CDR1 and CDR2 are ENHRY and SYGVKD. The CDR3 covers 16 residues. V dropped 3 bases and J dropped 13 bases, with 27 bases sitting between them. CDR3 loop: CAISEGGARPEYEITF. The CDR3 coding sequence is TGTGCCATCAGTGAAGGGGGGGCCAGACCTGAATATGAGATCACCTTC.

A word on this clone: Germline and junction disagree at one end, which may indicate a read error. J is TRBJ2-7 and V is TRBV6-2 or TRBV6-3, with 9 positions matching TRBD2. CDR1 is MNHEY, CDR2 SVGEGT, per germline. The CDR3 is made up of 12 amino acids. For the CDR3, the DNA is TGTGCCAGCAGTTACCAACAGCGGGGGGACCACTTC. Residues: CASSYQQRGDHF.

The genes are TRBV6-5 and TRBJ1-2; D may be TRBD1 (5 bases). CDR3 length: 14 amino acids. Germline assignment: CDR1 MNHEY and CDR2 SVGAGI. With 6 bases removed from V and 7 bases from J, the gap between germline ends came to 18 bases. CDR3 in amino acids: CASSPGDPFGGYTF. CDR3 nucleotides: TGTGCCAGCAGCCCGGGGGACCCATTTGGTGGCTACACCTTC.

This rearrangement joins TRBV3-1 (or the pseudogene TRBV3-2) to TRBJ2-5, with TRBD2 matching over 7 bases. The CDR3 totals 14 residues. The V segment lost 4 bases and the J segment 9 bases; nucleotides outside the gene matches: 11. The germline CDR1 and CDR2 sequences are LGHDT and YNNKEL (reference sequence). The CDR3: CASSPGRRGTAQYF. The CDR3 coding sequence is TGTGCCAGCAGCCCGGGGCGGCGGGGGACGGCCCAGTACTTC.

The chain is built from TRBV29-1 and TRBJ2-5, with D perhaps matching TRBD2 (5 bases). Trimming stripped 7 bases from V and 2 bases from J, with 11 bases between. The CDR3 spans 12 residues. In germline, CDR1 is SQVTM, CDR2 ANQGSEA. Written as DNA, the CDR3 is TGCAGCGAGCGTAGGACTCAAGAGACCCAGTACTTC. Its protein is CSERRTQETQYF.

The chain combines TRBV10-2 with TRBJ1-4; D remains ambiguous. Germline CDR1 WSHSY, CDR2 SAAADI. The germline V and J ends were trimmed by 1 base and 0 bases, with 9 bases remaining between them. The CDR3 has 16 residues. CDR3 sequence (DNA): TGCGCCAGCAGTGAGTGGGCCGGAGCAACTAATGAAAAACTGTTTTTT. Amino acid sequence: CASSEWAGATNEKLFF.

The chain carries TRBV19 and TRBJ2-1, with D perhaps matching TRBD2 (6 bases). The CDR3 runs 14 residues. Germline V gene lookup returns CDR1 LNHDA and CDR2 SQIVND (reference sequence). Trimming left V 1 base short and J 8 bases short, with 12 bases between. CDR3 in DNA: TGTGCCAGTAGTATAGGACTAGACGGGGATGAGCAGTTCTTC. Protein product: CASSIGLDGDEQFF.